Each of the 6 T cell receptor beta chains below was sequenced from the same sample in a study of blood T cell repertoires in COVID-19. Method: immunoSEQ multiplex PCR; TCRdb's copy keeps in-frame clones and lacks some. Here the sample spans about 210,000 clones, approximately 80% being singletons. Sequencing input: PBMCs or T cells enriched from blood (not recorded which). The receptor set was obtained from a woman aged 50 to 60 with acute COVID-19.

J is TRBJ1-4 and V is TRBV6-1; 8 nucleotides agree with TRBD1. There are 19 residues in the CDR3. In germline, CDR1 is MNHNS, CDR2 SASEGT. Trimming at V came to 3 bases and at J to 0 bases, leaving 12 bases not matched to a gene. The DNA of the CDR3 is TGTGCCAGCAGTGAGATTAGCAGGGGGCAATTTTCAACTAATGAAAAACTGTTTTTT. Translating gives CASSEISRGQFSTNEKLFF.

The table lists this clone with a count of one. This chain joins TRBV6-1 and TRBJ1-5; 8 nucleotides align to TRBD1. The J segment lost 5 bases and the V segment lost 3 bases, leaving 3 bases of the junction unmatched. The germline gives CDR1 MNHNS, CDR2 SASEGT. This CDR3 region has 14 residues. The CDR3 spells CASSDGQGYQPQHF. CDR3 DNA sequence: TGTGCCAGCAGTGACGGACAGGGCTATCAGCCCCAGCATTTT.

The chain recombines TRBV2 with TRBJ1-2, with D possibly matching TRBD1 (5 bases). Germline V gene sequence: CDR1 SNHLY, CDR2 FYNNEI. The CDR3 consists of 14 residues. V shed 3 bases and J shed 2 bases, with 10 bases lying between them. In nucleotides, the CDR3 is TGTGCCAGCAGTGAGCAGGGATCCAACTATGGCTACACCTTC. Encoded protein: CASSEQGSNYGYTF.

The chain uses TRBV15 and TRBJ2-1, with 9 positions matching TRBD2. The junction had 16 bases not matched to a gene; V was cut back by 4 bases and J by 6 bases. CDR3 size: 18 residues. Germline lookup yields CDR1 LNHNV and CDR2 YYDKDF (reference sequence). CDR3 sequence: CATSTYTYLAGPRNEQFF. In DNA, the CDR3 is TGTGCCACCAGCACCTATACCTATCTAGCGGGACCCCGCAATGAGCAGTTCTTC.

The CDR3 loop is CASSPLRLVVGIKETQYF. The DNA for the CDR3 is TGTGCCAGCTCACCACTCCGACTAGTGGTGGGGATCAAAGAGACCCAGTACTTC. The rearrangement uses TRBV18 and TRBJ2-5, with D possibly being TRBD2 (6 bases). V lost 1 base and J lost 3, with 21 bases in between. CDR3 length: 18 residues. Germline CDR1 reads KGHSH; CDR2 reads LQKENI.

The CDR3 sequence: CATHGGANYGYTF. The CDR3 nucleotides read TGTGCCACCCATGGGGGGGCGAACTATGGCTACACCTTC. This chain connects TRBV24-1 to TRBJ1-2; D might be TRBD1 (6 bases). The V gene lost 9 bases and the J gene lost 2 bases, with 12 bases spanning the gap. Germline V gives CDR1 KGHDR, CDR2 SFDVKD. This CDR3 comprises 13 residues.